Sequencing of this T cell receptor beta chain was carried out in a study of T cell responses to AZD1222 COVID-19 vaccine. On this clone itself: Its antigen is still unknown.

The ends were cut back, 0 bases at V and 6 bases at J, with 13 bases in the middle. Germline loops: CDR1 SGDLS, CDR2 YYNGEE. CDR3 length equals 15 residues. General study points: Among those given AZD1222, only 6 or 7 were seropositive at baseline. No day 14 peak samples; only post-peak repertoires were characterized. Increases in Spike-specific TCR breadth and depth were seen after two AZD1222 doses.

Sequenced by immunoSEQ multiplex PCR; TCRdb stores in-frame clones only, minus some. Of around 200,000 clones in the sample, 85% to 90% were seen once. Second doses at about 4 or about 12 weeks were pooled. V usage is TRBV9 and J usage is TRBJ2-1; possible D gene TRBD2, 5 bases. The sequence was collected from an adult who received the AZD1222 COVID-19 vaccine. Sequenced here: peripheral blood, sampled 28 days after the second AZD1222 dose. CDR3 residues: CASSVGLAILNEQFF. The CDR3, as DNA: TGTGCCAGCAGCGTAGGGCTAGCTATCCTCAATGAGCAGTTCTTC.